This T cell receptor (beta chain) was identified during a study of cytomegalovirus exposure and HLA in healthy donors. The CDR3 totals 16 residues. Germline V lookup: CDR1 LGHNA, CDR2 YNFKEQ. The V segment lost 0 bases and the J segment 1 base; nucleotides outside the gene matches: 3. TCRdb's copy holds only in-frame clones and misses some; the assay was immunoSEQ multiplex PCR. Of under 250,000 clones in the sample, around four fifths were seen once. This receptor was taken from a woman aged 18-29 years in good health and CMV-seronegative. The chain recombines TRBV4-2 with TRBJ2-5; 9 positions agree with TRBD1. Sequenced: PBMCs. The DNA of the CDR3 is TGTGCCAGCAGCCAAGAACCGGACAGGGGCCAAGAGACCCAGTACTTC. Protein: CASSQEPDRGQETQYF.